The rows below give T cell receptor beta chains drawn from one sample of a study of T cell changes during pregnancy in multiple sclerosis. Clones were read by immunoSEQ multiplex PCR, and TCRdb kept only the in-frame ones, dropping some. In the table there are about 65,000 clones, approximately 92% of which are singletons. Sequencing was performed on CD8+ T cells from peripheral blood mononuclear cells, taken in the third trimester of pregnancy. The receptors were sampled from a female donor in good health, enrolled as a control in a pregnancy study. The CDR3 runs from the conserved cysteine through the conserved F or W. D genes are given only for firm matches. Not all rows give a size; the values are once, few, many and, for expanded clones, a class.

J,size,D,V,DNA,CDR3
TRBJ1-2,.,.,TRBV7-9,TGTGCCAGCAGCTCCCCTGGGGGGGGCGGTGGCTACACCTTC,CASSSPGGGGGYTF
TRBJ2-3,.,TRBD1,TRBV10-3,TGTGCCACCTCAACCGGGACAGGGGTCTCAGATACGCAGTATTTT,CATSTGTGVSDTQYF
TRBJ2-7,once,.,TRBV7-8,TGTGCCAGCAGCTTAGCCGACAGGCGGCTGGACTACGAGCAGTACTTC,CASSLADRRLDYEQYF
TRBJ1-2,.,.,TRBV29-1,TGCAGCGTTGAAGGCCCGGGGAGCTACTATGGCTACACCTTC,CSVEGPGSYYGYTF
TRBJ2-3,.,TRBD2,TRBV7-9,TGTGCCAGCAGCCCCGCAGGCTCACTCATAGGGAGGGGCACAGATACGCAGTATTTT,CASSPAGSLIGRGTDTQYF
TRBJ2-3,.,.,TRBV15,TGTGCCACCAGCACCCCGAGGGGGAACGGAGCAGATACGCAGTATTTT,CATSTPRGNGADTQYF
TRBJ1-5,once,TRBD1,TRBV19,TGTGCCAGTAGCCTCAAACTCTACGGGACAGGGGTTCAGCCCCAGCATTTT,CASSLKLYGTGVQPQHF
TRBJ1-2,.,TRBD1,TRBV25-1,TGTGCCAGCAGTGACCGGGACAGGGGCTTCCATGGCTACACCTTC,CASSDRDRGFHGYTF
TRBJ2-5,.,.,TRBV7-9,TGTGCCAGCAGCCCGAGTGGCGGAGAGACCCAGTACTTC,CASSPSGGETQYF
TRBJ2-7,.,TRBD1,TRBV29-1,TGCAGCGTTGGGGGACAGGGGGCGATGCCTTACGAGCAGTACTTC,CSVGGQGAMPYEQYF
TRBJ2-5,.,.,TRBV13,TGTGCCAGCAGCTTAGCGTCGAGGTTCCAAGAGACCCAGTACTTC,CASSLASRFQETQYF
TRBJ2-1,.,.,TRBV12-5,TGTGCTAGTGGTTTGTCGGGGGGCGCGGGCAATGAGCAGTTCTTC,CASGLSGGAGNEQFF
TRBJ2-2,.,TRBD1,TRBV9,TGTGCCAGCAGCGTAGCAGGGACAGCCACCGGGGAGCTGTTTTTT,CASSVAGTATGELFF
TRBJ2-3,.,TRBD1,TRBV27,TGTGCCAGCAGTTTAACCGGGACAGGGGGCATGCATACGCAGTATTTT,CASSLTGTGGMHTQYF
TRBJ2-3,once,TRBD2,TRBV5-4,TGTGCCAGCAGCTTGGGTGCCCAGCGGGGGCGAGATACGCAGTATTTT,CASSLGAQRGRDTQYF
TRBJ2-1,.,.,TRBV7-9,TGTGCCAGCAGCTTCTTACTAGCACGGGGTGAGCAGTTCTTC,CASSFLLARGEQFF
TRBJ2-7,.,.,TRBV6-5,TGTGCCAGCAGTCTCTCCGGGATGAGCTCCTACGAGCAGTACTTC,CASSLSGMSSYEQYF
TRBJ2-7,.,TRBD1,TRBV6-5,TGTGCCAGCAGCCCAGGGACAGGGTACGAGCAGTACTTC,CASSPGTGYEQYF
TRBJ1-1,.,.,TRBV27,TGTGCCAGCAGTTTGGGGGGGGCTGGCACTGAAGCTTTCTTT,CASSLGGAGTEAFF
TRBJ1-1,.,.,TRBV9,TGTGCCAGCAGCGTAGTAGGGGACACTGAAGCTTTCTTT,CASSVVGDTEAFF
TRBJ2-7,.,.,TRBV7-8,TGTGCCAGCAGCTCAGCCAATTCAGGGGTTTCCGAGCAGTACTTC,CASSSANSGVSEQYF
TRBJ2-2,.,TRBD2,TRBV2,TGTGCCTACAACAGCCTCGGGGGGGAAGCCGGGGAGCTGTTTTTT,CAYNSLGGEAGELFF
TRBJ2-7,.,.,TRBV15,TGTGCCACCAGCAGAGTCCGGACAGAGAGCTACGAGCAGTACTTC,CATSRVRTESYEQYF
TRBJ1-6,.,.,TRBV6-5,TGTGCCAGCAGTTATCGGGGGGCTATCGGTTCACCCCTCCACTTT,CASSYRGAIGSPLHF
TRBJ2-7,.,.,TRBV19,TGTGCCAGTAGTATCGGGGACACCTACGAGCAGTACTTC,CASSIGDTYEQYF
TRBJ1-2,.,.,TRBV5-8,TGTGCCAGCAGCCTTCAGACAGTCTATGGCTACACCTTC,CASSLQTVYGYTF
TRBJ1-1,.,TRBD1,TRBV7-9,TGTGCCAGCAGCGCCGGGACAGGGGGAACTGAAGCTTTCTTT,CASSAGTGGTEAFF
TRBJ2-3,.,.,TRBV19,TGTGCCAGTAGTATAGGGGCGGGACGCACAGATACGCAGTATTTT,CASSIGAGRTDTQYF
TRBJ2-2,.,.,TRBV12-5,TGTGCTAGTGAGTCAGACACCGGGGAGCTGTTTTTT,CASESDTGELFF
TRBJ1-1,once,.,TRBV5-6,TGTGCCAGCAGACACCAGGGTGACACTGAAGCTTTCTTT,CASRHQGDTEAFF
TRBJ2-1,once,.,TRBV29-1,TGCAGCGTTGAGGGAGGTAAAACAGGGGAGGCTGAGCAGTTCTTC,CSVEGGKTGEAEQFF
TRBJ1-1,.,.,TRBV2,TGTGCCAGCAGGGAGCGGGGGGCGAGTGTTGAAGCTTTCTTT,CASRERGASVEAFF
TRBJ2-2,once,TRBD2,TRBV29-1,TGCAGCGTTGAAGATTCGGCTAGCGGGGGGGTCGGCGGGGAGCTGTTTTTT,CSVEDSASGGVGGELFF
TRBJ2-3,many,TRBD2,TRBV6-4,TGTGCCAGCAGTGACGGGGGGGGGAGCACAGATACGCAGTATTTT,CASSDGGGSTDTQYF
TRBJ1-1,.,TRBD1,TRBV27,TGTGCCAGCAGTGATCCGGGACAGGGTGAAGCTTTCTTT,CASSDPGQGEAFF
TRBJ1-1,.,.,TRBV9,TGTGCCAGCAGCGTAGCCGACTCGTGGGACACTGAAGCTTTCTTT,CASSVADSWDTEAFF
TRBJ1-1,.,TRBD1,TRBV6-6,TGTGCCAGCAGTTCAGGGGGATCAAACACTGAAGCTTTCTTT,CASSSGGSNTEAFF
TRBJ2-7,.,TRBD2,TRBV4-3,TGCGCCAGCAGCCAAGGGGGGACTAGCGGCTACGAGCAGTACTTC,CASSQGGTSGYEQYF
TRBJ1-4,.,TRBD1,TRBV15,TGTGCCACCAGCAGGAACCCGGGACAGGGGAGCGAAAAACTGTTTTTT,CATSRNPGQGSEKLFF
TRBJ1-1,.,.,TRBV27,TGTGCCAGCAGTCCCGTAATGAACACTGAAGCTTTCTTT,CASSPVMNTEAFF
TRBJ1-1,few,.,TRBV4-2,TGTGCCAGCAGCCGCGGGGGGACTGAAGCTTTCTTT,CASSRGGTEAFF
TRBJ2-7,.,TRBD1,TRBV30,TGTGCCTGGGGAGACAGGGTCGCCTACGAGCAGTACTTC,CAWGDRVAYEQYF
TRBJ2-3,.,.,TRBV9,TGTGCCAGCAGCGAGTACGGGGACACAGATACGCAGTATTTT,CASSEYGDTDTQYF
TRBJ2-1,.,TRBD2,TRBV7-9,TGTGCCAGCAGCCAGGGACTAGCGGGCTACAATGAGCAGTTCTTC,CASSQGLAGYNEQFF
TRBJ2-1,.,.,TRBV27,TGTGCCAGCAGTTGGTCAGGGAATAGCCCGGAGTTCTTC,CASSWSGNSPEFF
TRBJ1-1,.,.,TRBV5-6,TGTGCCAGCAGCTTGGGCCAGGATGCTTTCTTT,CASSLGQDAFF
TRBJ2-7,.,TRBD1,TRBV7-9,TGTGCCAGCAGCCACCGGGACAGGGGGCAGTACGAGCAGTACTTC,CASSHRDRGQYEQYF
TRBJ2-1,.,TRBD1,TRBV30,TGTGCCTGGATTCGACCGGGACAGGGGAGTTACAATGAGCAGTTCTTC,CAWIRPGQGSYNEQFF
TRBJ2-1,.,TRBD2,TRBV5-6,TGTGCCAGCAGCCTGGGACTAGCGGGGGGCCGAGCAAATGAGCAGTTCTTC,CASSLGLAGGRANEQFF
TRBJ1-3,.,.,TRBV30,TGTGCCTGGAGCCATCCTCAGGACTCTGGAAACACCATATATTTT,CAWSHPQDSGNTIYF
TRBJ1-1,.,.,TRBV30,TGTGCCTGGAGCAAACAAGGGACTAACACTGAAGCTTTCTTT,CAWSKQGTNTEAFF
TRBJ2-3,few,TRBD2,TRBV6-4,TGTGCCAGCAGTGACAGCGGGGGGGCCACAGATACGCAGTATTTT,CASSDSGGATDTQYF
TRBJ1-5,.,.,TRBV4-3,TGCGCCAGCAGCCAAGGACAGGGCAATCAGCCCCAGCATTTT,CASSQGQGNQPQHF